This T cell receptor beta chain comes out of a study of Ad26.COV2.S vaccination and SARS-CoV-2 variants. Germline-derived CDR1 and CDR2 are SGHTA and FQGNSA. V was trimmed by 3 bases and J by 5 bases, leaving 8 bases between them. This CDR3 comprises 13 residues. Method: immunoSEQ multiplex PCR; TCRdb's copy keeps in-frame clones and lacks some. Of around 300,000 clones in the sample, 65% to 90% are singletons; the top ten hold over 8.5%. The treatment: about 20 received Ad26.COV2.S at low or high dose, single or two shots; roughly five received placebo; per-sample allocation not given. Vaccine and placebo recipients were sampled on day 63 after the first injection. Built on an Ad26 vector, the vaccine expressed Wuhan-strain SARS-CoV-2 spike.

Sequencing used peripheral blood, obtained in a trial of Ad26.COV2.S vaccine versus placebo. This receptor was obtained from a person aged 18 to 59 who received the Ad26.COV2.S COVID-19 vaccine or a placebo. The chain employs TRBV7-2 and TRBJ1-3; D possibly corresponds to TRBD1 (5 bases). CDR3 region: CASSLDTRNTIYF. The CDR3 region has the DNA TGTGCCAGCAGCTTGGACACAAGAAACACCATATATTTT.